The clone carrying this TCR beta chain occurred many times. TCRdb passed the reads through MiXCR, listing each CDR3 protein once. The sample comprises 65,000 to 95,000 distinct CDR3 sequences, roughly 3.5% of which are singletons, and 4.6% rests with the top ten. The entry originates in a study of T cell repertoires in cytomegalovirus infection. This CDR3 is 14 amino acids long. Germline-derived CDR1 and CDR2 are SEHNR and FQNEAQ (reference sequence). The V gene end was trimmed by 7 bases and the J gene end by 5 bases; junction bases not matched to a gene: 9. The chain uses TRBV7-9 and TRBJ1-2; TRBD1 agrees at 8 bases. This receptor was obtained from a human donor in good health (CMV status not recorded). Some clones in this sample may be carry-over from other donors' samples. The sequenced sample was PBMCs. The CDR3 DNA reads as TGTGCCAGCACCTGGGCCGACAGGGGATATGGCTACACCTTC. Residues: CASTWADRGYGYTF. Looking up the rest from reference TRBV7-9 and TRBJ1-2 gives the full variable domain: DTGVSQNPRHKITKRGQNVTFRCDPISEHNRLYWYRQTLGQGPEFLTYFQNEAQLEKSRLLSDRFSAERPKGSFSTLEIQRTEQGDSAMYLCASTWADRGYGYTFGSGTRLTVV.